This T cell receptor (beta chain) was captured by sequencing in a study of cytomegalovirus exposure and HLA in healthy donors. Whole-study results and caveats: Later analysis suggested most CMV-associated TCR beta chains were HLA-restricted. 87-base-pair reads could not separate some V segments, including TRBV6-2 and TRBV6-3. CMV antigen specificity was confirmed in vitro for a few CMV-associated chains.

Germline assignment: CDR1 SGHNT and CDR2 YYREEE (reference sequence). CDR3 size: 15 residues. V trimming: 6 bases; J trimming: 1 base; junction bases outside the gene matches: 5. A word on this clone: Its target is unknown.

PCR employed 60 Vbeta and 13 Jbeta primers. Authors' data handling: Later, roughly 86 million unique TCR beta chains were counted in an analysis, and roughly 11 million of them were shared. Measured with immunoSEQ multiplex PCR; TCRdb has only the in-frame clones, and not every one. That table gives V, J and clone size, and the DNA gave D and trimming. This repertoire includes some 150,000 clones. Sequencing was carried out using PBMCs. The chain has TRBV5-4 and TRBJ2-3; TRBD2 matches at 10 bases. This sequence originates from a woman younger than 35 in good health and CMV-seronegative. CDR3 DNA sequence: TGTGCCAGCAACTTAGCGGGAGGACGCACAGATACGCAGTATTTT. Its protein product is CASNLAGGRTDTQYF.